The 25 T cell receptor beta chains below come from one sample, sequenced in a study of Graves' ophthalmopathy and Graves' hyperthyroidism. Amplified material comprised TCR beta CDR3 regions derived from RNA transcripts. Following a first-round RT-PCR that used HTBI primers, a second-round multiplex PCR was carried out. TCRdb independently ran MiXCR on the multiplex PCR reads; one entry per CDR3 protein. Seen here are 1 million to 1.3 million distinct CDR3 sequences, 35% to 45% observed once, and the top ten hold roughly 10%. The material sequenced was peripheral blood or thyroid tissue (not recorded which). The receptors were gathered from an adult man with Graves' hyperthyroidism.

V gene TRBV5-1 combines with J gene TRBJ2-2, with D possibly TRBD1 on 5 matching bases. Germline assignment: CDR1 SGHRS and CDR2 YFSETQ. The length of the CDR3 is 15 residues. The ends were cut back, 2 bases at V and 4 bases at J, with 12 bases in the middle. CDR3 loop: CASSFKGHGTGELFF. CDR3 nucleotide sequence: TGCGCCAGCAGCTTTAAGGGGCACGGCACCGGGGAGCTGTTTTTT.

This clonotype was seen a handful of times. The chain recombines TRBV29-1 with TRBJ2-7; perhaps TRBD1 as D (6 bases). V was pared by 4 bases and J by 1 base, with 11 bases between. The CDR3 runs 13 residues. Germline CDR1 reads SQVTM; CDR2 reads ANQGSEA. The CDR3 reads CSVVGGQSYEQYF. In DNA, the CDR3 is TGCAGCGTTGTTGGGGGCCAGTCCTACGAGCAGTACTTC.

V usage is TRBV10-3 and J usage is TRBJ2-5; D not certain. The CDR3 is made up of 13 amino acids. Per the germline V gene, CDR1 is ENHRY and CDR2 is SYGVKD. Between the trimmed V and J ends, which lost 8 bases and 0 bases, there was a span of 10 bases. CDR3 in DNA: TGTGCCATCTCCGTCCAGTACCAAGAGACCCAGTACTTC. Protein: CAISVQYQETQYF.

The chain links TRBV5-5 to TRBJ1-2; TRBD1 is a possible D gene (6 bases). V was pared by 4 bases and J by 0 bases, with 13 bases between. The CDR3 runs to 15 residues. In germline, CDR1 is SGHKS, CDR2 YYEKEE (reference sequence). The CDR3 DNA is TGTGCCAGCAGCAAGGACAGCCGCCCTAACTATGGCTACACCTTC. Its translation: CASSKDSRPNYGYTF.

This clonotype has ten or more counts. The chain employs TRBV29-1 and TRBJ2-7; 7 bases map to TRBD1. The CDR3 has 15 residues. Looked up from germline, CDR1 is SQVTM and CDR2 is ANQGSEA. V dropped 0 bases and J dropped 3; count of bases not matched to a gene: 8. The CDR3 is CSVEDLRGRDYEQYF. In DNA form, the CDR3 reads TGCAGCGTTGAAGATCTTAGGGGGCGCGACTACGAGCAGTACTTC.

Ten or more counts support this clonotype. This chain uses TRBV5-5 with TRBJ1-2; D gene ambiguous. The germline gives CDR1 SGHKS, CDR2 YYEKEE (reference sequence). V lost 0 bases to trimming and J lost 2 bases, with 11 bases between them. This CDR3 is 15 amino acids long. The CDR3: CASSLGAGSNYGYTF. In DNA form, the CDR3 reads TGTGCCAGCAGCTTGGGTGCTGGAAGCAACTATGGCTACACCTTC.

V usage is TRBV24-1 and J usage is TRBJ1-6; D not resolved. The V gene lost 5 bases and the J gene lost 9 bases, with 13 bases spanning the gap. The CDR3 has 14 residues. CDR1 and CDR2 (germline): KGHDR, SFDVKD. The CDR3: CATSARGPTSPLHF. The CDR3, as DNA: TGTGCCACCAGTGCTAGAGGCCCGACTTCACCCCTCCACTTT.

This chain connects TRBV10-3 to TRBJ2-7; D not resolved. V gave up 6 bases and J gave up 5 bases, with 11 bases separating them. Germline V CDR1 and CDR2: ENHRY, SYGVKD. The CDR3 has 12 amino acids. In DNA, the CDR3 is TGTGCCATCAGCAGTTCGGTGAACGAGCAGTACTTC. It encodes CAISSSVNEQYF.

As concerns this clonotype: It may be a read error: a sequence one base away is much more abundant. The chain couples TRBV20-1 to TRBJ2-5; a weak D match, TRBD1 (5 bases). The CDR3 spans 17 residues. Trimming pared 5 bases from V and 1 base from J, leaving 23 bases between. Germline CDR1 and CDR2: DFQATT and SNEGSKA (reference sequence). CDR3 region: CSADLSVRANPQETQYF. Here the CDR3 DNA reads TGCAGTGCTGATCTCTCCGTCAGGGCTAACCCCCAAGAGACCCAGTACTTC.

The chain carries TRBV5-1 and TRBJ2-7; D not certain. Germline lookup yields CDR1 SGHRS and CDR2 YFSETQ. V lost 2 bases, J lost 4 bases, and 10 bases lay in between. The CDR3 spans 13 residues. The CDR3 is CASSFLEGYEQYF. The DNA of the CDR3 is TGCGCCAGCAGCTTCCTTGAAGGTTACGAGCAGTACTTC.

The chain combines TRBV4-1 with TRBJ2-7; no reliable D call. The CDR3 length is 16 residues. Deletions cut 3 bases from V and 3 bases from J, with 18 bases between. Germline V gene lookup returns CDR1 MGHRA and CDR2 YSYEKL. For the CDR3, the DNA is TGCGCCAGCAGCCATAACGTGCCAAGTTTTCACTACGAGCAGTACTTC. Encoded protein: CASSHNVPSFHYEQYF.

This clonotype came up many times. The chain links TRBV9 to TRBJ1-2, with D unresolved. This CDR3 spans 12 amino acids. V gave up 6 bases and J gave up 6 bases, with 12 bases separating them. Germline V gives CDR1 SGDLS, CDR2 YYNGEE. CDR3 sequence: CASNLGGDGYTF. CDR3 sequence (DNA): TGTGCCAGCAACCTAGGAGGAGATGGCTACACCTTC. Together with reference TRBV9 and TRBJ1-2, the CDR3 gives the full variable domain: DSGVTQTPKHLITATGQRVTLRCSPRSGDLSVYWYQQSLDQGLQFLIQYYNGEERAKGNILERFSAQQFPDLHSELNLSSLELGDSALYFCASNLGGDGYTFGSGTRLTVV.

The V and J genes are TRBV9 and TRBJ1-1; no reliable D call. Per germline, CDR1 SGDLS and CDR2 YYNGEE. The length of the CDR3 is 11 residues. V was cut by 4 bases and J by 11 bases, with 12 bases left in between. The CDR3 DNA follows: TGTGCCAGCAGCCTACTGGTAATGGCTTTCTTT. Protein product: CASSLLVMAFF. Full variable domain (outside the CDR3, taken from reference TRBV9 and TRBJ1-1): DSGVTQTPKHLITATGQRVTLRCSPRSGDLSVYWYQQSLDQGLQFLIQYYNGEERAKGNILERFSAQQFPDLHSELNLSSLELGDSALYFCASSLLVMAFFGQGTRLTVV.

This clonotype appeared a few times. The gene calls are TRBV6-1 and TRBJ1-4; D gene ambiguous. The germline V gene has CDR1 MNHNS and CDR2 SASEGT. Trimming pared 0 bases from V and 7 bases from J, leaving 6 bases between. The CDR3 runs 13 residues. The CDR3, as DNA: TGTGCCAGCAGTGAAGCTCAACGTGAAAAACTGTTTTTT. Translation: CASSEAQREKLFF.

This clonotype was detected many times. V usage is TRBV7-2 and J usage is TRBJ2-5; 7 bases agree with TRBD2. Trimming took 0 bases from V and 2 from J; bases not matched to a gene: 12. Germline lookup yields CDR1 SGHTA and CDR2 FQGNSA. CDR3 length equals 18 residues. In DNA form, the CDR3 reads TGTGCCAGCAGCTTAGCGATAGGCGGGGGACTGGTTCAAGAGACCCAGTACTTC. Protein product: CASSLAIGGGLVQETQYF.

This chain uses TRBV7-9 with TRBJ2-7; TRBD1 might be the D (5 bases). The CDR3 is 9 amino acids. V lost 11 bases and J lost 9, with 11 bases in between. Germline CDR1 SEHNR, CDR2 FQNEAQ (reference sequence). Here the CDR3 reads CAPQDGQYF. CDR3 DNA: TGTGCCCCACAGGACGGGCAGTACTTC.

This clonotype was recorded at least ten times. The chain couples TRBV7-9 to TRBJ2-7; 13 positions match TRBD2. Germline values: CDR1 SEHNR, CDR2 FQNEAQ (reference sequence). The CDR3 is 15 residues long. V dropped 3 bases and J dropped 6; count of bases not matched to a gene: 5. In DNA form, the CDR3 reads TGTGCCAGCAGCTTCTGGACTAGCGGGAGTATCGAGCAGTACTTC. Its translation: CASSFWTSGSIEQYF. Full variable domain (missing parts from reference TRBV7-9 and TRBJ2-7): DTGVSQNPRHKITKRGQNVTFRCDPISEHNRLYWYRQTLGQGPEFLTYFQNEAQLEKSRLLSDRFSAERPKGSFSTLEIQRTEQGDSAMYLCASSFWTSGSIEQYFGPGTRLTVT.

In regard to this clonotype: A much larger clonotype is one base distant, so this may be a read error. The chain uses TRBV7-6 and TRBJ1-2; unclear D gene. Per germline, CDR1 SGHVS and CDR2 FNYEAQ. V was shortened by 5 bases and J by 0 bases, with 13 bases between the two germline ends. The CDR3 is 15 amino acids. DNA of the CDR3: TGTGCCAGCAGCAGGTACGGGGTATCTAACTATGGCTACACCTTC. It encodes CASSRYGVSNYGYTF.

V usage is TRBV15 and J usage is TRBJ1-6; 9 bases are shared with TRBD1. CDR3 length: 16 residues. With V trimmed by 6 bases and J by 6 bases, 9 bases remained unmatched. Per germline, CDR1 LNHNV and CDR2 YYDKDF (reference sequence). The CDR3 nucleotides are TGTGCCACCAGAGACCCGGGACAGGGAGGTAATTCACCCCTCCACTTT. As protein: CATRDPGQGGNSPLHF.

About this clonotype: This may stem from a read error, because a much larger clone lies one nucleotide away. This rearrangement joins TRBV7-2 to TRBJ2-5; the match to TRBD2 covers 13 bases. Germline V lookup: CDR1 SGHTA, CDR2 FQGNSA. The CDR3 sequence is 16 residues long. The CDR3 spells CASSSSGLAGVETQSF. The CDR3 DNA is TGTGCCAGCAGCTCAAGCGGACTAGCGGGAGTAGAGACCCAGTCCTTC. Combining the CDR3 with reference TRBV7-2 and TRBJ2-5 gives the whole variable domain GAGVSQSPSNKVTEKGKDVELRCDPISGHTALYWYRQSLGQGLEFLIYFQGNSAPDKSGLPSDRFSAERTGGSVSTLTIQRTQQEDSAVYLCASSSSGLAGVETQSFGPGTRLLVL.

A word on this clonotype: This could be a read error, since a much larger clone is one nucleotide away. The chain links TRBV7-9 to TRBJ2-5; 9 bases are shared with TRBD2. The V gene end was trimmed by 4 bases and the J gene end by 3 bases; junction bases not matched to a gene: 6. Looked up from germline, CDR1 is SEHNR and CDR2 is FQNEAQ (reference sequence). The CDR3 is 15 amino acids. CDR3 in amino acids: CASSSPPSGKETQYF. The CDR3 coding sequence is TGTGCCAGCAGCTCGCCCCCTAGCGGGAAAGAGACCCAGTACTTC. Filled out from reference TRBV7-9 and TRBJ2-5, the complete variable domain reads DTGVSQNPRHKITKRGQNVTFRCDPISEHNRLYWYRQTLGQGPEFLTYFQNEAQLEKSRLLSDRFSAERPKGSFSTLEIQRTEQGDSAMYLCASSSPPSGKETQYFGPGTRLLVL.

This clonotype was detected a few times. The rearrangement uses TRBV7-2 and TRBJ2-7; TRBD1 matches 9 bases. There are 18 residues in the CDR3. The junction had 15 bases not matched to a gene; V was cut back by 5 bases and J by 1 base. CDR1 and CDR2 from the germline V gene are SGHTA and FQGNSA. CDR3 sequence: CASSPIPVVGTGSYEQYF. The CDR3 nucleotides are TGTGCCAGCAGCCCAATCCCTGTGGTTGGGACAGGGTCCTACGAGCAGTACTTC.

In this sample, this clonotype turned up many times. The V call is TRBV20-1, the J call TRBJ1-6, with 7 bases identical to TRBD1. V shed 3 bases and J 10 bases; nucleotides not matched to a gene: 12. CDR1 is DFQATT, CDR2 SNEGSKA, per germline (reference sequence). The CDR3 is 15 residues long. The CDR3 DNA follows: TGCAGTGCTAGTCGCGTAGGGGGCGCCGGGTCACCCCTCCACTTT. Protein sequence: CSASRVGGAGSPLHF.

This clonotype was recorded at least ten times. J is TRBJ2-7 and V is TRBV7-9; 7 nucleotides agree with TRBD1. Germline assignment: CDR1 SEHNR and CDR2 FQNEAQ (reference sequence). With 3 bases clipped from V and 4 bases from J, the junction kept 3 bases outside the gene matches. CDR3 length equals 13 residues. The CDR3 DNA reads as TGTGCCAGCAGCTTTAACAGGGGTTACGAGCAGTACTTC. Translated: CASSFNRGYEQYF. Based on the CDR3 plus reference TRBV7-9 and TRBJ2-7, the full variable domain is DTGVSQNPRHKITKRGQNVTFRCDPISEHNRLYWYRQTLGQGPEFLTYFQNEAQLEKSRLLSDRFSAERPKGSFSTLEIQRTEQGDSAMYLCASSFNRGYEQYFGPGTRLTVT.

This clonotype has ten or more counts. The CDR3 DNA reads as TGTGCCAGCAGCCCACGTGGAGGGGATGAAAAACTGTTTTTT. This gives the protein CASSPRGGDEKLFF. This rearrangement joins TRBV9 to TRBJ1-4, with D perhaps matching TRBD1 (5 bases). Germline V gene sequence: CDR1 SGDLS, CDR2 YYNGEE. V lost 4 bases and J 6 bases, leaving 13 bases between the germline ends. This CDR3 is built from 14 residues. Combining the CDR3 with reference TRBV9 and TRBJ1-4 gives the whole variable domain DSGVTQTPKHLITATGQRVTLRCSPRSGDLSVYWYQQSLDQGLQFLIQYYNGEERAKGNILERFSAQQFPDLHSELNLSSLELGDSALYFCASSPRGGDEKLFFGSGTQLSVL.